The rows below give T cell receptor beta chains drawn from one sample of a study of blood T cell repertoires in COVID-19. Assay used: immunoSEQ multiplex PCR; TCRdb lists only in-frame clones, some missing. The profile shows a few hundred thousand clones, approximately 93% of them singletons. The specimen was PBMCs or T cells enriched from blood (not recorded which). The source of these receptors is a woman aged 40 to 50 who had been exposed to COVID-19. Both conserved end residues are part of each CDR3. D genes are given only for firm matches. Size is stated for part of the rows, as once, few or many counts, or as a class when the clone is expanded.

j_gene: TRBJ1-1; v_gene: TRBV6-5; d_gene: -; abundance: -; CDR3aa: CASSYDRTRMNTEAFF; CDR3nt: TGTGCCAGCAGTTACGATAGGACACGCATGAACACTGAAGCTTTCTTT
j_gene: TRBJ2-3; v_gene: TRBV10-1; d_gene: -; abundance: -; CDR3aa: CASSELRSEGEKDTQYF; CDR3nt: TGCGCCAGCAGTGAGTTGAGGTCGGAGGGAGAAAAAGATACGCAGTATTTT
j_gene: TRBJ2-1; v_gene: TRBV9; d_gene: -; abundance: -; CDR3aa: CASSVAGGSSYNEQFF; CDR3nt: TGTGCCAGCAGCGTAGCCGGCGGAAGCTCCTACAATGAGCAGTTCTTC
j_gene: TRBJ1-1; v_gene: TRBV30; d_gene: -; abundance: -; CDR3aa: CAWIPLRVRNTEAFF; CDR3nt: TGTGCCTGGATTCCCCTACGGGTCCGGAACACTGAAGCTTTCTTT
j_gene: TRBJ1-2; v_gene: TRBV24-1; d_gene: -; abundance: once; CDR3aa: CATSRGGYTF; CDR3nt: TGTGCCACCTCTAGGGGCGGCTACACCTTC
j_gene: TRBJ2-7; v_gene: TRBV14; d_gene: TRBD1; abundance: -; CDR3aa: CASSRRQGLLSTDYEQYF; CDR3nt: TGTGCCAGCAGCCGCCGACAGGGTCTTCTTTCGACGGACTACGAGCAGTACTTC
j_gene: TRBJ2-7; v_gene: TRBV5-1; d_gene: -; abundance: once; CDR3aa: CASSLDPGSLYEQYF; CDR3nt: TGCGCCAGCAGCTTGGATCCGGGGAGCCTCTACGAGCAGTACTTC
j_gene: TRBJ2-2; v_gene: TRBV7-8; d_gene: TRBD1; abundance: -; CDR3aa: CASSLVQGGTGELFF; CDR3nt: TGTGCCAGCAGCTTAGTACAGGGGGGCACCGGGGAGCTGTTTTTT
j_gene: TRBJ1-1; v_gene: TRBV21-1; d_gene: -; abundance: -; CDR3aa: CASSKARGLYGTGDSNTEAFF; CDR3nt: TGTGCCAGCAGCAAAGCGCGGGGGCTTTACGGGACAGGTGATTCGAACACTGAAGCTTTCTTT
j_gene: TRBJ1-2; v_gene: TRBV5-8; d_gene: -; abundance: -; CDR3aa: CASSLGRGGAYGYTF; CDR3nt: TGTGCCAGCAGCTTGGGCCGGGGGGGAGCCTATGGCTACACCTTC
j_gene: TRBJ1-1; v_gene: TRBV11-3; d_gene: -; abundance: once; CDR3aa: CASSPDSTEAFF; CDR3nt: TGTGCCAGCAGCCCGGACAGCACTGAAGCTTTCTTT
j_gene: TRBJ1-1; v_gene: TRBV11-3; d_gene: -; abundance: -; CDR3aa: CASSLDPGGPRMNTEAFF; CDR3nt: TGTGCCAGCAGCTTAGATCCCGGGGGGCCCCGGATGAACACTGAAGCTTTCTTT
j_gene: TRBJ2-6; v_gene: TRBV11-3; d_gene: -; abundance: -; CDR3aa: CASSSGSSGANVLTF; CDR3nt: TGTGCCAGCAGCTCAGGGTCCAGTGGGGCCAACGTCCTGACTTTC
j_gene: TRBJ2-6; v_gene: TRBV24-1; d_gene: -; abundance: -; CDR3aa: CATSLSGANVLTF; CDR3nt: TGTGCCACCAGCCTCTCTGGGGCCAACGTCCTGACTTTC
j_gene: TRBJ2-3; v_gene: TRBV5-1; d_gene: -; abundance: -; CDR3aa: CASSSGLLTDTQYF; CDR3nt: TGCGCCAGCAGCTCGGGACTTCTCACAGATACGCAGTATTTT
j_gene: TRBJ1-1; v_gene: TRBV30; d_gene: -; abundance: -; CDR3aa: CAWSFGYTEAFF; CDR3nt: TGTGCCTGGAGCTTCGGTTACACTGAAGCTTTCTTT
j_gene: TRBJ1-6; v_gene: TRBV7-2; d_gene: TRBD1; abundance: -; CDR3aa: CASSLGQGRTNSPLHF; CDR3nt: TGTGCCAGCAGCTTAGGACAGGGGAGAACCAATTCACCCCTCCACTTT
j_gene: TRBJ1-1; v_gene: TRBV5-1; d_gene: -; abundance: -; CDR3aa: CASSLESAGDTEAFF; CDR3nt: TGCGCCAGCAGCTTGGAGTCGGCGGGCGACACTGAAGCTTTCTTT
j_gene: TRBJ2-1; v_gene: TRBV18; d_gene: TRBD1; abundance: -; CDR3aa: CASSPTGVSYNEQFF; CDR3nt: TGTGCCAGCTCACCCACAGGGGTCTCCTACAATGAGCAGTTCTTC
j_gene: TRBJ2-3; v_gene: TRBV7-9; d_gene: TRBD2; abundance: -; CDR3aa: CASSRTSVDTQYF; CDR3nt: TGTGCCAGCAGCCGAACTAGCGTAGATACGCAGTATTTT
j_gene: TRBJ2-3; v_gene: TRBV27; d_gene: TRBD2; abundance: -; CDR3aa: CASSLSVDGGADTQYF; CDR3nt: TGTGCCAGCAGTTTATCGGTCGATGGGGGGGCAGATACGCAGTATTTT
j_gene: TRBJ2-1; v_gene: TRBV18; d_gene: TRBD2; abundance: once; CDR3aa: CASSPRTSGYNEQFF; CDR3nt: TGTGCCAGCTCACCGCGGACTAGCGGTTACAATGAGCAGTTCTTC